This T cell receptor beta chain was identified during a study of CD8+ T cells in alopecia areata. RNA was isolated and reverse transcribed to cDNA, the sequencing template. Here immunoSEQ multiplex PCR was the method, and the copy in TCRdb shows in-frame clones only, minus some. This sample has more than 200,000 clones, with roughly 69% found just once. The CDR3 is 15 residues long. Between the trimmed V and J ends, which lost 0 bases and 0 bases, there was a span of 7 bases. Per germline, CDR1 SGHRS and CDR2 YFSETQ. V gene TRBV5-1 combines with J gene TRBJ2-1, with D uncertain. Sample: CD4+ T cells sorted from blood, taken at week 0. The sequence was obtained from a human donor with alopecia areata. CDR3 sequence: CASSLEGNSYNEQFF. CDR3 nucleotide sequence: TGCGCCAGCAGCTTGGAAGGGAACTCCTACAATGAGCAGTTCTTC.